This T cell receptor (beta chain) emerged from a study of T-cell reconstitution after alpha-beta-depleted transplantation in children listed by TCRdb under 2016. Looking at the study overall: The study quantitatively tracked T-cell immune reconstitution after TCRalphabeta/CD19-depleted allogeneic hematopoietic cell transplantation in children using TCR repertoire profiling. Study-level results and caveats: In some patients, high TCRbeta diversity at day 60 was attributed to recipient T cells and intrathymic progenitors that had survived conditioning. The apparently early alphabetaT-cell count recovery about two months after transplant was reportedly dependent on only several hundred rapidly expanded clones derived from non-depleted graft cells. The frequencies of hyperexpanded clones fell over the following months, and after one year, T-cell counts and TCRbeta diversity were mostly attributed to newly produced T cells.

The treatment or condition label, read with the paper, signifies: allogeneic hematopoietic cell transplantation with graft depleted of TCRalphabeta T cells and CD19 B cells. Transplant recipients were children who received TCRalphabeta/CD19-depleted allogeneic hematopoietic cell grafts. This clonotype was seen many times. The target of this receptor is not known. Nothing much larger sits one base from this clone, and base qualities are not available. Libraries were prepared through PCR. Sequencing took place on an Illumina HiSeq 2500. Molecular barcoding was employed in the preparation of TCR libraries, with unique molecular identifiers being used to normalize TCRbeta repertoire quantification. Through fastp at Q25 and MiXCR, TCRdb rebuilt clones from the public reads, retaining in-frame beta chains. Each entry merges the rows of one CDR3 protein and shows their most common DNA and genes. The sample records some 200,000 distinct CDR3 sequences, approximately 6% of which are singletons. Around 4.4% of the sample belongs to the ten largest clones.

There are 14 amino acids in the CDR3, from cysteine to phenylalanine inclusive. Only the CDR3 DNA stays, 42 bases, in frame from base 1. Trimming costs V 1 base and J 0 bases, and their ends lie 7 bases apart. Taken from the germline V gene (reference sequence), the CDR1 and CDR2 loops are SGHKS and YYEKEE. Sequenced here: PBMCs, sampled before TCRalphabeta/CD19-depleted stem cell transplant. This clonotype was sampled from a girl less than two years old with combined immunodeficiency, due to receive a stem cell transplant. The chain employs TRBV5-5 and TRBJ2-5; the D region possibly corresponds to TRBD1 (5 bases align). The sequenced DNA: TGTGCCAGCAGCTTGTGGGGCTACCAAGAGACCCAGTACTTC. Its translation reads: CASSLWGYQETQYF.